This is a list of T cell receptor beta chains from one sample in a study of cytomegalovirus exposure and HLA in healthy donors. Here immunoSEQ multiplex PCR was the method, and the copy in TCRdb shows in-frame clones only, minus some. Among 170,000 or so clones, around 80% were seen once, and the ten largest hold 4.8%. The sample was PBMCs. The origin of the receptors is a man younger than 35 in good health and CMV-seronegative. Both conserved end residues are part of each CDR3.

cdr3_aa j_call v_call
CASSLVSGLSTDTQYF TRBJ2-3 TRBV11-2
CAISDEGQGRYGYTF TRBJ1-2 TRBV10-3
CASSLAVGRRANEKLFF TRBJ1-4 TRBV7-2
CASSQAQGINYGYTF TRBJ1-2 TRBV4-3
CASSLTARNHYGYTF TRBJ1-2 TRBV6-5
CASSLTGINTGELFF TRBJ2-2 TRBV5-1
CASSQDWDSDQPQHF TRBJ1-5 TRBV4-1
CASSQGRGLGQETQYF TRBJ2-5 TRBV14
CASSLIGRVEVTQYF TRBJ2-3 TRBV7-9
CAIKSGETQYF TRBJ2-5 TRBV10-3
CASSLGRVQETQYF TRBJ2-5 TRBV5-1
CASSFTGQGQPQHF TRBJ1-5 TRBV5-6
CASSYSRQDPYEQYF TRBJ2-7 TRBV6-5
CASSQDTGRAEQYF TRBJ2-7 TRBV4-1
CASSYSPGVGNTIYF TRBJ1-3 TRBV6-5
CASSLGLDADTQYF TRBJ2-3 TRBV5-1
CASSVNRDRTEAFF TRBJ1-1 TRBV11-3
CASSPRVGSTDTQYF TRBJ2-3 TRBV19
CASSTDPGTGPYEQYF TRBJ2-7 TRBV28
CASSGGTGQINEKLFF TRBJ1-4 TRBV5-6
CASSQGLGSNYGYTF TRBJ1-2 TRBV4-1
CAASIAGILETQYF TRBJ2-5 TRBV7-9
CASSVRLAGLQETQYF TRBJ2-5 TRBV7-9
CASSLSPSGKLFF TRBJ1-4 TRBV27
CASSYGAPQETQYF TRBJ2-5 TRBV6-5
CASSGQGAPGELFF TRBJ2-2 TRBV7-9
CASSPAVTGELFF TRBJ2-2 TRBV27
CAWSAGLQYNEQFF TRBJ2-1 TRBV30
CASSYQGLGSNQPQHF TRBJ1-5 TRBV6-5
CASSLLGPYEQYF TRBJ2-7 TRBV5-1
CASSSFGGANEKLFF TRBJ1-4 TRBV28